Shown below are 23 T cell receptor beta chains from a single sample sequenced in a study of identical twins. From the 5' RACE reads, TCRdb called clonotypes with MiXCR, one entry per CDR3 protein. This sample has roughly 700,000 distinct CDR3 sequences, with less than 10% found just once. The same sample was also used in a study of yellow fever vaccine responses in identical twins.

Sequencing input: PBMCs. These receptors were collected from a woman between 18 and 30 years old in good health.

CDR3 sequence reads: CASSFDPGTRKPDTQYF. The CDR3 nucleotides are TGTGCCAGCAGCTTCGACCCTGGGACTAGAAAGCCAGATACGCAGTATTTT. The chain joins TRBV5-8 to TRBJ2-3; 8 positions agree with TRBD2. The CDR3 has 17 amino acids. Germline V gives CDR1 SGHTS, CDR2 YDEGEE. V trimming: 2 bases; J trimming: 4 bases; junction bases outside the gene matches: 12.

In its sample, this clonotype was seen many times. This chain uses TRBV20-1 with TRBJ1-5; D unresolved. CDR1 and CDR2 (germline): DFQATT, SNEGSKA (reference sequence). V gave up 0 bases and J gave up 2 bases, with 11 bases separating them. The CDR3 runs 15 residues. CDR3 in amino acids: CSAREGNWGNQPQHF. The CDR3, as DNA: TGCAGTGCTAGAGAGGGTAACTGGGGCAATCAGCCCCAGCATTTT.

This clonotype turned up a few times. The V gene is TRBV27, the J gene TRBJ2-2; TRBD1 matches at 7 bases. This CDR3 contains 15 residues. The germline gives CDR1 MNHEY, CDR2 SMNVEV (reference sequence). Trimming removed 6 bases from V and 2 bases from J; junction bases left unmatched: 6. CDR3 residues: CASSMTGTNTGELFF. DNA of the CDR3: TGTGCCAGCAGCATGACAGGGACCAACACCGGGGAGCTGTTTTTT.

The CDR3 reads CASSQEHAPYNEQFF. CDR3 coding DNA: TGCGCCAGCAGCCAAGAGCATGCTCCCTACAATGAGCAGTTCTTC. This chain connects TRBV4-3 to TRBJ2-1, with D hard to call. V lost 0 bases, J lost 2 bases, and 8 bases lay in between. This CDR3 comprises 15 residues. CDR1 LGHNA and CDR2 YSLEER come from the germline V gene.

This chain's CDR3 is CSARDKIRAGNQPQHF. The CDR3 DNA reads TGCAGTGCTAGAGATAAGATCCGCGCCGGCAATCAGCCCCAGCATTTT. The chain recombines TRBV20-1 with TRBJ1-5; D gene uncertain. CDR3 length: 16 amino acids. Germline V gives CDR1 DFQATT, CDR2 SNEGSKA (reference sequence). The V end was cut by 0 bases, the J end by 2 bases, with 14 bases between.

This clonotype was counted many times. The V call is TRBV9, the J call TRBJ2-5; the D is unclear. The CDR3 has 12 amino acids. V was cut by 1 base and J by 4 bases, with 5 bases left in between. Germline V gives CDR1 SGDLS, CDR2 YYNGEE. The CDR3 nucleotides are TGTGCCAGCAGCGTATCGCCAGAGACCCAGTACTTC. It encodes CASSVSPETQYF.

This clonotype appeared a few times. The chain joins TRBV6-1 to TRBJ2-3, with 9 bases identical to TRBD2. V lost 7 bases to trimming and J lost 2 bases; unmatched junction nucleotides: 4. Germline-derived CDR1 and CDR2 are MNHNS and SASEGT. CDR3 length equals 14 residues. In DNA form, the CDR3 reads TGTGCCAGCACCGGACTAGCGTCCACAGATACGCAGTATTTT. Translating it yields CASTGLASTDTQYF.

This clonotype showed up just a few times. This rearrangement joins TRBV7-2 to TRBJ2-3; 11 nucleotides align to TRBD2. J gave up 2 bases and V 5 bases, and 9 bases lay outside the gene matches. Germline V CDR1 and CDR2: SGHTA, FQGNSA. The CDR3 consists of 17 residues. The CDR3 region is CASSPIGTSGLTDTQYF. DNA for the CDR3: TGTGCCAGCAGCCCAATCGGGACTAGCGGACTCACAGATACGCAGTATTTT.

This clonotype occurred many times. DNA for the CDR3: TGTGCCAGCTCCCGAAGTGCAGGAGAGAATAATTCACCCCTCCACTTT. Translation: CASSRSAGENNSPLHF. The gene calls are TRBV7-2 and TRBJ1-6; D is unclear. Deletions cut 8 bases from V and 5 bases from J, with 19 bases between. Per germline, CDR1 SGHTA and CDR2 FQGNSA. The CDR3 runs to 16 residues.

The table lists this clonotype with a few counts. V usage is TRBV28 and J usage is TRBJ2-7; D not certain. The CDR3 consists of 18 residues. Germline CDR1 reads MDHEN; CDR2 reads SYDVKM. The V and J ends lost 3 bases and 3 bases respectively, with 24 bases between them. The CDR3 protein is CASSLASLGGSGNYEQYF. The CDR3 nucleotides read TGTGCCAGCAGTTTGGCGTCCCTCGGTGGCTCTGGGAACTACGAGCAGTACTTC.

V is TRBV27 and J is TRBJ2-5; D remains unclear. V was pared by 2 bases and J by 1 base, with 11 bases between. Germline assignment: CDR1 MNHEY and CDR2 SMNVEV (reference sequence). This CDR3 contains 15 residues. CDR3 in amino acids: CASSLIAGFQETQYF. For the CDR3, the DNA is TGTGCCAGCAGTTTAATAGCTGGCTTCCAAGAGACCCAGTACTTC.

The table lists this clonotype with a few counts. J is TRBJ2-2 and V is TRBV10-3, with 11 positions matching TRBD2. The CDR3 covers 16 residues. In germline, CDR1 is ENHRY, CDR2 SYGVKD. V lost 10 bases, J lost 0 bases, and 7 bases stayed unmatched. The CDR3 protein is CATYSGGATNTGELFF. For the CDR3, the DNA is TGTGCCACCTATAGCGGGGGGGCTACGAACACCGGGGAGCTGTTTTTT.

V is TRBV27 and J is TRBJ1-2; a possible D gene is TRBD1 (5 bases). The germline CDR1 and CDR2 sequences are MNHEY and SMNVEV (reference sequence). Trimming stripped 5 bases from V and 4 bases from J, with 20 bases between. CDR3 length equals 16 residues. The CDR3 loop reads CASSPYPGKGGYGYTF. The CDR3 bases are TGTGCCAGCAGTCCCTACCCAGGGAAGGGTGGCTATGGCTACACCTTC.

The sample holds a few counts of this clonotype. The J gene is TRBJ1-2, the V gene TRBV6-5; TRBD1 aligns across 7 bases. The CDR3 extends over 14 amino acids. Germline-derived CDR1 and CDR2 are MNHEY and SVGAGI. Trimming cost V 2 bases and J 7 bases; bases outside gene matches: 7. As DNA, the CDR3 is TGTGCCAGCAGTTACCTGGACAGGAGGGGTGGCTACACCTTC. As protein: CASSYLDRRGGYTF.

This clonotype was seen a handful of times. The J gene is TRBJ2-7, the V gene TRBV5-1; TRBD2 matches at 8 bases. Unmatched junction bases numbered 8, after V lost 5 bases and J lost 4 bases. Germline values: CDR1 SGHRS, CDR2 YFSETQ. The CDR3 runs 14 residues. The CDR3 region has the DNA TGCGCCAGCAGTGCCCTAGCGGGTGGATACGAGCAGTACTTC. This gives the protein CASSALAGGYEQYF.

This rearrangement joins TRBV27 to TRBJ1-1, with D perhaps TRBD1 (5 bases). V was clipped by 5 bases and J by 11 bases, with 12 bases between them. The CDR3 covers 11 residues. CDR1 MNHEY and CDR2 SMNVEV come from the germline V gene (reference sequence). The CDR3 here is CASSIGQEAFF. The CDR3 DNA is TGTGCCAGCAGTATCGGACAAGAGGCTTTCTTT.

This clonotype was seen a handful of times. The chain combines TRBV2 with TRBJ1-4; no clear D. The CDR3 has 14 amino acids. The germline V gene has CDR1 SNHLY and CDR2 FYNNEI. V shed 4 bases and J shed 8 bases, with 14 bases lying between them. The CDR3 nucleotides are TGTGCCAGCAGTGCGACGGAGACCCTAGAAAAACTGTTTTTT. As protein: CASSATETLEKLFF.

With respect to this clonotype: A read error may explain this, as a much larger clone is one base away. The chain uses TRBV3-1 and TRBJ1-5, with D tentatively TRBD1 (6 bases). Trimming removed 4 bases at V and 4 bases at J, with 8 bases between. The germline CDR1 and CDR2 sequences are LGHDT and YNNKEL (reference sequence). The CDR3 loop spans 13 amino acids. The CDR3 sequence is CASSRTENQPQHF. The CDR3 DNA reads as TGTGCCAGCAGCCGGACAGAGAATCAGCCCCAGCATTTT.

The chain couples TRBV20-1 to TRBJ2-1, with TRBD2 matching over 11 bases. Trimming removed 5 bases from V and 0 bases from J; junction bases left unmatched: 3. This CDR3 region has 15 residues. Germline V lookup: CDR1 DFQATT, CDR2 SNEGSKA (reference sequence). Here the CDR3 reads CSAGGLADSYNEQFF. The DNA for the CDR3 is TGCAGTGCTGGGGGACTAGCGGACTCCTACAATGAGCAGTTCTTC.

The table lists this clonotype with a few counts. The chain is built from TRBV24-1 and TRBJ2-7, with D unclear. The germline V gene encodes CDR1 KGHDR and CDR2 SFDVKD. The V and J ends lost 11 bases and 0 bases respectively, with 13 bases between them. This CDR3 has 13 amino acids. The CDR3 sequence: CAIRRSYSYEQYF. The CDR3 region has the DNA TGTGCCATACGACGGAGCTACTCCTACGAGCAGTACTTC.

The chain is built from TRBV28 and TRBJ1-1; D perhaps matches TRBD1 (6 bases). Germline assignment: CDR1 MDHEN and CDR2 SYDVKM. CDR3 length equals 15 residues. The V end was cut by 6 bases, the J end by 4 bases, with 18 bases between. The CDR3 DNA reads TGTGCCAGCAGAGGGGGGCAAACTGGGGGCACTGAAGCTTTCTTT. Protein: CASRGGQTGGTEAFF.

There are a few counts of this clonotype. The chain combines TRBV3-1 with TRBJ2-3; 15 positions agree with TRBD2. The length of the CDR3 is 17 residues. From germline, CDR1 is LGHDT and CDR2 YNNKEL (reference sequence). The trim removed 4 bases at V and 6 bases at J, leaving 8 bases unmatched. CDR3 in amino acids: CASSRDYGLAGGDTQYF. CDR3 DNA sequence: TGTGCCAGCAGCCGTGATTACGGACTAGCGGGGGGGGATACGCAGTATTTT.

This clonotype was seen at least ten times. The chain employs TRBV6-5 and TRBJ2-3; TRBD2 agrees at 12 bases. The J segment lost 4 bases and the V segment lost 4 bases, leaving 3 bases of the junction unmatched. The CDR3 runs 15 residues. CDR1 MNHEY and CDR2 SVGAGI come from the germline V gene. CDR3 nucleotide sequence: TGTGCCAGCAGTTCCCGACTAGCGGGAGCAGATACGCAGTATTTT. Protein sequence: CASSSRLAGADTQYF.